The clone carrying this TCR beta chain was recorded at least ten times. What it binds is unknown. The data stem from a study of T cells in Graves' hyperthyroidism and ophthalmopathy. General observations from the study: From stable hyperthyroidism, ophthalmopathy was set apart by a 13 V-J model.

CDR1 is MDHEN and CDR2 is SYDVKM in the germline V gene. V gave up 4 bases and J gave up 6 bases; unmatched junction bases: 11. The CDR3 sequence is 16 residues long. Together with thyroid ultrasound, orbital computed tomography, serum thyroxine and TRAb, clinical symptoms were used for diagnoses. Amplification of TCR beta CDR3 regions used RNA as the template. Carried out on the TCR CDR3, a first-round RT-PCR used the HTBI primer set. A single record per CDR3 protein comes from TCRdb applying MiXCR to the multiplex PCR reads. This sample yields hundreds of thousands of distinct CDR3 sequences, of which around 13% are seen a single time; more than 8.5% belongs to the top ten.

The specimen sequenced was blood. This TCR was sampled from a woman aged 18-29 years with Graves' hyperthyroidism. The chain employs TRBV28 and TRBJ2-1, with 8 bases that match TRBD2. The CDR3 nucleotides read TGTGCCAGCAGTTGGTGGGTGGCGGGAGGTGTCAATGAGCAGTTCTTC. This translates into CASSWWVAGGVNEQFF.